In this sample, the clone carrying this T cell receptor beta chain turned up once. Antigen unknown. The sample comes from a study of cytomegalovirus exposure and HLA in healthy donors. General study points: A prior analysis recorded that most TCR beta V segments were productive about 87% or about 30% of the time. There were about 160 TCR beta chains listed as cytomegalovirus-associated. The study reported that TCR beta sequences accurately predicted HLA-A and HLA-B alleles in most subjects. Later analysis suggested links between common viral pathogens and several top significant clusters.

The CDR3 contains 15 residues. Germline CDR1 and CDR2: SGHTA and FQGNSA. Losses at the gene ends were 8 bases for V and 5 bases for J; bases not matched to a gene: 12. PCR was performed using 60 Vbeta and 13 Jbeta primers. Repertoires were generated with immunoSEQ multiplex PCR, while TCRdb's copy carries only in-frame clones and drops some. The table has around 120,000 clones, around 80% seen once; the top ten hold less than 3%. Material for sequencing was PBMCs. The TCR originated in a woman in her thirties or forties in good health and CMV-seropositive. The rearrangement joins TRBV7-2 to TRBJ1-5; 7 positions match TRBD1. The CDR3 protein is CASGPRQGGDQPQHF. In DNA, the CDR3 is TGTGCCAGCGGACCCCGACAGGGAGGAGATCAGCCCCAGCATTTT.